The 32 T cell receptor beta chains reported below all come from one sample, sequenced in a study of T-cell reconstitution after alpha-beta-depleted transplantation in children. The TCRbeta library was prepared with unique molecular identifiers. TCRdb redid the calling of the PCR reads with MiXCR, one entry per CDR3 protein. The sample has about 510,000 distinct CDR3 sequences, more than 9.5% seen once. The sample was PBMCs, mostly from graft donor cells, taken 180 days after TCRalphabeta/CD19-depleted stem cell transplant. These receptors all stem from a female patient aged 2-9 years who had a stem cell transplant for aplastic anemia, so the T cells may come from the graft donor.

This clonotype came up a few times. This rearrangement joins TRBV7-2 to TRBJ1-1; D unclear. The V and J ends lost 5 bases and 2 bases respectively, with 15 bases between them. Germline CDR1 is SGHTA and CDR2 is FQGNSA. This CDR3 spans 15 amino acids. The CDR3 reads CASSANPYSNTEAFF. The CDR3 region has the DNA TGTGCCAGCAGCGCTAATCCCTACAGCAACACTGAAGCTTTCTTT.

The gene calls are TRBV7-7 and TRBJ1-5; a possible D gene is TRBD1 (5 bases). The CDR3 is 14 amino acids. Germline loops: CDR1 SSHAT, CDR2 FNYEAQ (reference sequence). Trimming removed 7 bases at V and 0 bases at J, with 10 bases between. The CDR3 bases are TGTGCCAGCAACGAACAGGATAGCAATCAGCCCCAGCATTTT. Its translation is CASNEQDSNQPQHF.

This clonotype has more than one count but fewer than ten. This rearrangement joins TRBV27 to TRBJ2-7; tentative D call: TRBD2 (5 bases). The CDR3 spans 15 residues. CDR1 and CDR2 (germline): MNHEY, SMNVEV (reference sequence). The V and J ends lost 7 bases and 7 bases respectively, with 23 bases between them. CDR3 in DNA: TGTGCCAGCATCCCTAGGCTAGCTGGCTCGGGGGAGCAGTACGTC. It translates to CASIPRLAGSGEQYV.

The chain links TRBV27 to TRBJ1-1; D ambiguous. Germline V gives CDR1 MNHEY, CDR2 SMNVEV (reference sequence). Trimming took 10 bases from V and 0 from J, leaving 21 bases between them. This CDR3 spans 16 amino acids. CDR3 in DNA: TGTGCCACTATCTCTCTACCGGGGTTCATGAACACTGAAGCTTTCTTT. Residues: CATISLPGFMNTEAFF.

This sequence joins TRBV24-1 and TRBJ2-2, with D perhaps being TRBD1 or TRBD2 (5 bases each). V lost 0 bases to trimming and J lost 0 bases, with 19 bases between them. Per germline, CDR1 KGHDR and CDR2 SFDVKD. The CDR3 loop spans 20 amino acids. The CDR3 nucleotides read TGTGCCACCAGTGATTTGCATGTCCCGTGGGGGTTCGCGAACACCGGGGAGCTGTTTTTT. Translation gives CATSDLHVPWGFANTGELFF.

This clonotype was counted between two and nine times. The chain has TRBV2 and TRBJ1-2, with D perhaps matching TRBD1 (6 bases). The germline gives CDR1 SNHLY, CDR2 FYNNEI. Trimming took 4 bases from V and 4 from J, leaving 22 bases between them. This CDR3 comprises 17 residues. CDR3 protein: CASSVFRRDTAIYGYTF. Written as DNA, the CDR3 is TGTGCCAGCAGTGTTTTCAGGCGGGACACAGCGATCTATGGCTACACCTTC.

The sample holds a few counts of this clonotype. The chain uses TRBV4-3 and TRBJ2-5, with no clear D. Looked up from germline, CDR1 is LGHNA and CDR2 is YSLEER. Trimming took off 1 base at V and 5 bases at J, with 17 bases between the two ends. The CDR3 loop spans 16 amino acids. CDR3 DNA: TGCGCCAGCAGCCAAGCGTCGACAAGCCCCTGGGAGACCCAGTACTTC. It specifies CASSQASTSPWETQYF.

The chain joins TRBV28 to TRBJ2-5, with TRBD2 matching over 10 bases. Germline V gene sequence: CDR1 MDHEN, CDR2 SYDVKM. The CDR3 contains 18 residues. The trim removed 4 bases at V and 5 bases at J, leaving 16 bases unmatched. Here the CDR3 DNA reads TGTGCCAGCAGTTCCAGACTTAAGCGGGAGGGCCCGCGGGAGACCCAGTACTTC. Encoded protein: CASSSRLKREGPRETQYF.

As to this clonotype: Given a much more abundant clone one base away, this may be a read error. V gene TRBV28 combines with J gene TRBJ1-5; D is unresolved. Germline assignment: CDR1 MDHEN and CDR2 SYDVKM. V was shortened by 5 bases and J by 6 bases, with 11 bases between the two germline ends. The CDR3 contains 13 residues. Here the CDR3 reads CASSMIGSQPQHF. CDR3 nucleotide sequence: TGTGCCAGCAGTATGATAGGGTCTCAGCCCCAGCATTTT.

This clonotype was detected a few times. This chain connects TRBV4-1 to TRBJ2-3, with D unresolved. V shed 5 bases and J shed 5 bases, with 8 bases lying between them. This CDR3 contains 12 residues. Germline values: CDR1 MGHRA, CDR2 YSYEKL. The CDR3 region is CASSTHGDTQYF. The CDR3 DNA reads TGCGCCAGCAGCACGCACGGAGATACGCAGTATTTT.

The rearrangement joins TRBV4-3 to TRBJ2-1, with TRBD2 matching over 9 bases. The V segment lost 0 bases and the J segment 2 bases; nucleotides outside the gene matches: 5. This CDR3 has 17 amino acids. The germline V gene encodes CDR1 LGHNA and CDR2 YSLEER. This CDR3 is CASSQDLAGGAYNEQFF. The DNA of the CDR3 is TGCGCCAGCAGCCAAGATCTGGCGGGAGGGGCCTACAATGAGCAGTTCTTC.

The CDR3 DNA reads TGTGCCAGCAGCCGTTCTGGAGATACGCAGTATTTT. Amino acid sequence: CASSRSGDTQYF. The V call is TRBV7-9, the J call TRBJ2-3; D gene uncertain. V lost 5 bases to trimming and J lost 5 bases, with 8 bases between them. The CDR3 runs to 12 residues. Germline V gene lookup returns CDR1 SEHNR and CDR2 FQNEAQ (reference sequence).

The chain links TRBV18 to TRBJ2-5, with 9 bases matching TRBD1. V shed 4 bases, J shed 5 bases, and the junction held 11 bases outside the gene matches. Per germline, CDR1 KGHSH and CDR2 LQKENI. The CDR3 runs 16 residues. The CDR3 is CASSRSTGGIRETQYF. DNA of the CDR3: TGTGCCAGCTCACGATCAACAGGGGGCATCAGGGAGACCCAGTACTTC.

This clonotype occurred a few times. Here the CDR3 DNA reads TGTGCCAGCAGCTCACCGCCGGGACAGGGGAGGAACATTCAGTACTTC. Its translation is CASSSPPGQGRNIQYF. V and J are TRBV7-2 and TRBJ2-4; 10 bases match TRBD1. The V and J ends lost 4 bases and 7 bases, in that order; junction bases with no gene match: 10. The CDR3 loop spans 16 amino acids. Germline CDR1 reads SGHTA; CDR2 reads FQGNSA.

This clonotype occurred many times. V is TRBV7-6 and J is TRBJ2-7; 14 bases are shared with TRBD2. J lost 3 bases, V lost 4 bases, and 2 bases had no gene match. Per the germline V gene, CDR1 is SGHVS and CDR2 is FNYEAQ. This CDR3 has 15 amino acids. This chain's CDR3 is CASSSGLAGVYEQYF. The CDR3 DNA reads TGTGCCAGCAGCTCGGGACTAGCGGGAGTCTACGAGCAGTACTTC.

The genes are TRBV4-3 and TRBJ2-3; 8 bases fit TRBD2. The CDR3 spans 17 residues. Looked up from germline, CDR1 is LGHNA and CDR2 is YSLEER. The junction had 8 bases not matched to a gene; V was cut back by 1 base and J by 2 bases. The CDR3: CASSQGPAGEVTDTQYF. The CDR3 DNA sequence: TGCGCCAGCAGCCAAGGTCCAGCGGGAGAGGTCACAGATACGCAGTATTTT.

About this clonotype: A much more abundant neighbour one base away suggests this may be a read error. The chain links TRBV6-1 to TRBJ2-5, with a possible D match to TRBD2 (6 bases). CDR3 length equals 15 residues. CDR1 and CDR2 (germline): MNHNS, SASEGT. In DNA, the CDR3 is TGTGACAGCAGTGAATGGGGTATAGCGGTAGAGACCCAGTACTTC. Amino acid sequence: CDSSEWGIAVETQYF.

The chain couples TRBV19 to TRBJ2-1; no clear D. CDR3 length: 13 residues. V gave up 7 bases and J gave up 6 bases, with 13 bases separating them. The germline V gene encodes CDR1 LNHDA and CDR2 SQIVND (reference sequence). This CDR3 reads CASIARPTNEQFF. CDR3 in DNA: TGTGCCAGTATCGCAAGGCCGACCAATGAGCAGTTCTTC.

The CDR3 nucleotides are TGTGCCAGCAGCTTACAACTGAGCGGGAGTCTCCCCTACGAGCAGTACGTC. It codes for CASSLQLSGSLPYEQYV. The chain employs TRBV7-2 and TRBJ2-7; TRBD2 aligns across 8 bases. Per the germline V gene, CDR1 is SGHTA and CDR2 is FQGNSA. There are 17 residues in the CDR3. Unmatched junction bases numbered 11, after V lost 2 bases and J lost 2 bases.

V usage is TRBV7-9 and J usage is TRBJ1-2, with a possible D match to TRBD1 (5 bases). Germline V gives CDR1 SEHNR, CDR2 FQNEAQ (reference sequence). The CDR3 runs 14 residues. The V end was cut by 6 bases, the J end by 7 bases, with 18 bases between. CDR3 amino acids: CASRTTWGMGGYTF. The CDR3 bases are TGTGCCAGCAGAACTACCTGGGGGATGGGTGGCTACACCTTC. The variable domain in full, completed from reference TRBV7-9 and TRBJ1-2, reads DTGVSQNPRHKITKRGQNVTFRCDPISEHNRLYWYRQTLGQGPEFLTYFQNEAQLEKSRLLSDRFSAERPKGSFSTLEIQRTEQGDSAMYLCASRTTWGMGGYTFGSGTRLTVV.

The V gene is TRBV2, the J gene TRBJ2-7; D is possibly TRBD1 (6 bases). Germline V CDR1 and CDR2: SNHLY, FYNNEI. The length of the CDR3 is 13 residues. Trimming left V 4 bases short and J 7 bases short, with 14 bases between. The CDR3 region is CASSARGEGEQYF. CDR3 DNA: TGTGCCAGCAGTGCCAGGGGAGAAGGGGAGCAGTACTTC.

The CDR3 region has the DNA TGTGCCAGCAATGGGGGGATCTCTCAGCCCCAGCATTTT. Its translation is CASNGGISQPQHF. The chain has TRBV12-3 or TRBV12-4 and TRBJ1-5; a possible D gene is TRBD1 (5 bases). Trimming took 7 bases from V and 6 from J, leaving 13 bases between them. This CDR3 comprises 13 residues.

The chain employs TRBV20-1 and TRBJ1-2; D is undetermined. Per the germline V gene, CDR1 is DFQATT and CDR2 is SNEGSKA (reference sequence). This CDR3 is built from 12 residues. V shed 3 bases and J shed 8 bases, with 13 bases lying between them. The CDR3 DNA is TGCAGTGCTAGGTCGTCCGGGGAGGGCTACACCTTC. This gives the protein CSARSSGEGYTF.

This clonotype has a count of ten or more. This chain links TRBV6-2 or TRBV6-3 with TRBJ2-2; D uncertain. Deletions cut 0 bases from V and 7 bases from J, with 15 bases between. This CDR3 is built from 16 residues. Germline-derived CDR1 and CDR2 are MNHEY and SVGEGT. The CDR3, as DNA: TGTGCCAGCAGTTACTCGAAATCGGACCGGAACGGGGAGCTGTTTTTT. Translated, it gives CASSYSKSDRNGELFF.

CDR3 sequence reads: CASSLGPRDRVHNEQFF. CDR3 in DNA: TGTGCCAGCAGTTTAGGCCCCCGGGACAGGGTTCACAATGAGCAGTTCTTC. The chain combines TRBV12-3 or TRBV12-4 with TRBJ2-1; TRBD1 aligns across 9 bases. The CDR3 spans 17 residues. V shed 1 base, J shed 5 bases, and the junction held 9 bases outside the gene matches.

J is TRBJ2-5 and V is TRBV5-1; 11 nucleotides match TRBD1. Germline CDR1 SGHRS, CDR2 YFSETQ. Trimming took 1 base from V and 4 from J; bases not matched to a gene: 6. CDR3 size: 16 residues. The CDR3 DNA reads TGCGCCAGCAGCTTGTCTCAGGGGACAGGGGGAGAGACCCAGTACTTC. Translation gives CASSLSQGTGGETQYF.

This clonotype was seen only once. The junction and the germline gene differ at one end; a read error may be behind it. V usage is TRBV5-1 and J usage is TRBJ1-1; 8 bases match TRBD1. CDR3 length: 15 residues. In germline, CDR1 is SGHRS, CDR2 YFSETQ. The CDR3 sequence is CDSSLLQGVNTEAFF. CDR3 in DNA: TGCGACAGCAGCTTGCTACAGGGGGTAAACACTGAAGCTTTCTTT.

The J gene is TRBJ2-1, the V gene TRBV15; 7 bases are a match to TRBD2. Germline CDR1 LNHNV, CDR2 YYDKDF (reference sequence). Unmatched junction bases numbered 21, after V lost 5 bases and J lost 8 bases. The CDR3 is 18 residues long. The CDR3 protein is CATSGPMGGSLYGDEQFF. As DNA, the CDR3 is TGTGCCACCAGCGGCCCGATGGGGGGGAGCCTATACGGGGATGAGCAGTTCTTC.

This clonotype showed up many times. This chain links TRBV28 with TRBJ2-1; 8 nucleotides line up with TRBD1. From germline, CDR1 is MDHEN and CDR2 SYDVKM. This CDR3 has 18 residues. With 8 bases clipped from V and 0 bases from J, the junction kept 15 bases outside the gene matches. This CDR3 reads CASRQTGAAKGSYNEQFF. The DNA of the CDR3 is TGTGCCAGCCGCCAGACAGGGGCCGCAAAAGGCTCCTACAATGAGCAGTTCTTC. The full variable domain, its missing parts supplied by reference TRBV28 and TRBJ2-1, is DVKVTQSSRYLVKRTGEKVFLECVQDMDHENMFWYRQDPGLGLRLIYFSYDVKMKEKGDIPEGYSVSREKKERFSLILESASTNQTSMYLCASRQTGAAKGSYNEQFFGPGTRLTVL.

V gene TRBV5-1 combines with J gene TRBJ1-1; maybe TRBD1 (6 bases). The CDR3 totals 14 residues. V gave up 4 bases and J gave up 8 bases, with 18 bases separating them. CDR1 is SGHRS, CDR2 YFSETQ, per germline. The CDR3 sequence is CASSGGARDTEAFF. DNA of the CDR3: TGCGCCAGCAGCGGGGGGGCCAGGGATACCGAAGCTTTCTTT.

The CDR3 here is CASSHGDRPETQYF. CDR3 DNA: TGTGCCAGCAGTCACGGGGACAGGCCCGAGACCCAGTACTTC. This chain connects TRBV5-5 to TRBJ2-5, with 8 bases identical to TRBD1. V shed 5 bases and J 5 bases; nucleotides not matched to a gene: 8. Germline V lookup: CDR1 SGHKS, CDR2 YYEKEE (reference sequence). The CDR3 totals 14 residues.

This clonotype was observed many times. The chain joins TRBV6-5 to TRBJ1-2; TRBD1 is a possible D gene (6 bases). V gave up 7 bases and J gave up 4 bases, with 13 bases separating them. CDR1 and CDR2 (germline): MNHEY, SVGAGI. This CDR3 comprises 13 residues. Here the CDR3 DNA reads TGTGCCAGCACTCGGGGGCTTGGCTATGGCTACACCTTC. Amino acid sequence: CASTRGLGYGYTF.